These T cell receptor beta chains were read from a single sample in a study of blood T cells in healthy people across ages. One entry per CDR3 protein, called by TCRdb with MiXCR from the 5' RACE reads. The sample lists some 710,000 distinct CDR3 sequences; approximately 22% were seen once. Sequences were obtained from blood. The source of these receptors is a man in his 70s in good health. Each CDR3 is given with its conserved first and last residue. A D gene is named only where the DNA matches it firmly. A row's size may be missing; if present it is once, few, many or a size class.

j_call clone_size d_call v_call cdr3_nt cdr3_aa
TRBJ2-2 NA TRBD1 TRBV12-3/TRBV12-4 TGTGCCAGCTCCAGACCTGGGACAGGGGGCCTTATCTACACCTTGCTCGCGAACACCGGGGAGCTGTTTTTT CASSRPGTGGLIYTLLANTGELFF
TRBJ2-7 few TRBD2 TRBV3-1 TGTGCCAGCAGCCGCTCGTGGACTAGCGGGGGGGCCCCCGAGCAGTACTTC CASSRSWTSGGAPEQYF
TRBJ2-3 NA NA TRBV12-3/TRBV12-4 TGTGCCAGCGGAGATCTGGGCCGAAGAGCAGATACGCAGTATTTT CASGDLGRRADTQYF
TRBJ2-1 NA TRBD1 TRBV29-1 TGCAGCGTTGAAGGGGGGACAGCCTACAATGAGCAGTTCTTC CSVEGGTAYNEQFF
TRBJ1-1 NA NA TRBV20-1 TGCAGTGCTAGAATCGGACAAGCGAACACTGAAGCTTTCTTT CSARIGQANTEAFF
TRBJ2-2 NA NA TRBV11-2 TGTGCCAGCACCACCGGGGAGCTGTTTTTT CASTTGELFF
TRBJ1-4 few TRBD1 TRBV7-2 TGTGCCAGCAGCTTCATACCGGGACAGGTTAATGAAAAACTGTTTTTT CASSFIPGQVNEKLFF
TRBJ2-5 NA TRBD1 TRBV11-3 TGTGCCAGCAGCTACCGACAGGGCCGGTTCTTC CASSYRQGRFF
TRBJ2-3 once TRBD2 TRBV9 TGTGCCAGCAGCGTAGGGGCTAGCGGGACTACAGATACGCAGTATTTT CASSVGASGTTDTQYF
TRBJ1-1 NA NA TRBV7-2 TGTGCCAGCTTCTTAATGAACACTGAAGCTTTCTTT CASFLMNTEAFF
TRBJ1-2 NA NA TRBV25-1 TGTGCCAGCAGTGCGTCAGGGAGAGGCTACACCTTC CASSASGRGYTF
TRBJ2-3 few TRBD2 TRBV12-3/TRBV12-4 TGTGCCAGCACGGGAGGGAGCGGGATACGCACAGATACGCAGTATTTT CASTGGSGIRTDTQYF
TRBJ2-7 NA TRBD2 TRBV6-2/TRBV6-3 TGTGCCAGCAGCCTCTCCCTAGCGGGGAGTTCCTACGAGCAGTACTTC CASSLSLAGSSYEQYF
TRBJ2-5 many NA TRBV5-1 TGCGCCAGCAGCTTGGAACTAGTGGAGACCCAGTACTTC CASSLELVETQYF
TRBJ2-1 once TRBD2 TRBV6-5 TGTGCCAGCACTCTAGCGGGAGGTCTCAATGAGCAGTTCTTC CASTLAGGLNEQFF
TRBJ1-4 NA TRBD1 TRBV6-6 TGTGCCGCCAAGACAGGGAACACTGAAAAACTGTTTTTT CAAKTGNTEKLFF
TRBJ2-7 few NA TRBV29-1 TGCAGCGTGCTACTAGGATCCTACGAGCAGTACTTC CSVLLGSYEQYF
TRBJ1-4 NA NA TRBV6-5 TGTGCCAGCAGTTACTCGGGGGCCGTCCCCAATGAAAAACTGTTTTTT CASSYSGAVPNEKLFF
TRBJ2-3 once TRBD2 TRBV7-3 TGTGCCAGCAGCCCTAGTCGGGGGGGCCTAGATACGCAGTATTTT CASSPSRGGLDTQYF
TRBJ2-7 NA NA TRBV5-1 TGCGCCAGCAGAGTAGACTCCCAGTACGAGCAGTACTTC CASRVDSQYEQYF
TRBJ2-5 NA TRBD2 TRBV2 TGTGCCAGCAGAGGACTAGCGGGAGAAGGTATCGGTAAAGAGACCCAGTACTTC CASRGLAGEGIGKETQYF
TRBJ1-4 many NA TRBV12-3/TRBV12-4 TGTGCCAGCAGTTTGCGACGGAATGAAAAACTGTTTTTT CASSLRRNEKLFF
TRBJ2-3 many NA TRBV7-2 TGTGCCAGCAGCTTGGGACCGGGCGGGACAGATACGCAGTATTTT CASSLGPGGTDTQYF
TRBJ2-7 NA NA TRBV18 TGTGCCAGCTCACGCCGGGACATAGGACTAAACGAGCAGTACTTC CASSRRDIGLNEQYF
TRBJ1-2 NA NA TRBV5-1 TGCGCCAGCAGCGAACAGACGGACTATGGCTACACCTTC CASSEQTDYGYTF
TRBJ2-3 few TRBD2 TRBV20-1 TGCAGTGCTAGCGGGAGGGCCATAGATACGCAGTATTTT CSASGRAIDTQYF